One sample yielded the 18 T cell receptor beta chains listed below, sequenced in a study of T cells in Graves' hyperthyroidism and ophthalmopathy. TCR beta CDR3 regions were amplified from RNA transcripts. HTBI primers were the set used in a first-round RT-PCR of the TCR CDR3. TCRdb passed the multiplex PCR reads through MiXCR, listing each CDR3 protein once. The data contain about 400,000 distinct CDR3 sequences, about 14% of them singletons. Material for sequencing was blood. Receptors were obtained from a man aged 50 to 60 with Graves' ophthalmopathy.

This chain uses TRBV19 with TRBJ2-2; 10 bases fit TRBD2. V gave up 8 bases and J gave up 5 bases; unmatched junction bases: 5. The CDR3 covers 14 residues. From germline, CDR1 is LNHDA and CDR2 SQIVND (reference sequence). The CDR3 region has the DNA TGTGCCAGTCTAGCGGGAGTATTTACCGGGGAGCTGTTTTTT. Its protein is CASLAGVFTGELFF.

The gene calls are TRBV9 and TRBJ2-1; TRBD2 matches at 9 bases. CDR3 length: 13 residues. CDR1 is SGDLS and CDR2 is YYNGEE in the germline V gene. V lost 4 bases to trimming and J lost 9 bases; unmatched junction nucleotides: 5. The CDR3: CASSPGTSSEQFF. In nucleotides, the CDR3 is TGTGCCAGCAGCCCGGGGACTAGCAGTGAGCAGTTCTTC.

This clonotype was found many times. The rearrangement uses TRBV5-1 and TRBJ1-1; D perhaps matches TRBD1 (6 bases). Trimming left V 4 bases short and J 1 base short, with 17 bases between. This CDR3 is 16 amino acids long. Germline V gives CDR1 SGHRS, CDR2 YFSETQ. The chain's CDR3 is CASSGGAGAGNTEAFF. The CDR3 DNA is TGCGCCAGCAGCGGCGGGGCAGGGGCAGGGAACACTGAAGCTTTCTTT.

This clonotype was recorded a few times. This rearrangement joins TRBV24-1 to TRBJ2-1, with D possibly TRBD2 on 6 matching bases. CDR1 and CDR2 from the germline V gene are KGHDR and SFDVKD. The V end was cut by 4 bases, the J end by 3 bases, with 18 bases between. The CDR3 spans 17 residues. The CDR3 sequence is CATSDSVGSSVYNEQFF. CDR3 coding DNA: TGTGCCACCAGTGACTCTGTCGGGAGTAGCGTCTACAATGAGCAGTTCTTC.

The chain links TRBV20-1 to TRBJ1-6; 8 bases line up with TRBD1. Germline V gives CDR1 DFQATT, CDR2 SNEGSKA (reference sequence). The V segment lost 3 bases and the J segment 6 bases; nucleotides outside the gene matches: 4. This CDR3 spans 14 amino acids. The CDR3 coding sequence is TGCAGTGCTAGCCTGGGACAGGTTAATTCACCCCTCCACTTT. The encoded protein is CSASLGQVNSPLHF.

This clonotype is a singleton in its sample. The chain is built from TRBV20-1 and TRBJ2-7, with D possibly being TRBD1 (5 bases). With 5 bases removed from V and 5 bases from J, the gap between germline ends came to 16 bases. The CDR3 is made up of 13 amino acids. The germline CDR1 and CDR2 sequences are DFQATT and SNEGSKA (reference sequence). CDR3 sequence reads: CSAPHGALDEQYF. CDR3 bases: TGCAGTGCTCCCCATGGGGCCCTAGACGAGCAGTACTTC.

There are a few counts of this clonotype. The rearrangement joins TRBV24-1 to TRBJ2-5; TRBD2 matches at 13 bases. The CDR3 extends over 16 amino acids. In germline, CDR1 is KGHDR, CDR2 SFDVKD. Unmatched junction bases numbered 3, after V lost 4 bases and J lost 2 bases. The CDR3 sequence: CATSDMGLAGQETQYF. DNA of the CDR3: TGTGCCACCAGTGACATGGGACTAGCGGGACAAGAGACCCAGTACTTC.

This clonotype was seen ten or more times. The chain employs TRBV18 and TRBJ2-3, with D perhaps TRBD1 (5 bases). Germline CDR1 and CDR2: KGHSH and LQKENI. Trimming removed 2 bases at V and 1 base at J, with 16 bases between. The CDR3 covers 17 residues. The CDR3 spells CASSPEWGELGTDTQYF. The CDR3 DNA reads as TGTGCCAGCTCACCAGAATGGGGCGAGTTAGGCACAGATACGCAGTATTTT.

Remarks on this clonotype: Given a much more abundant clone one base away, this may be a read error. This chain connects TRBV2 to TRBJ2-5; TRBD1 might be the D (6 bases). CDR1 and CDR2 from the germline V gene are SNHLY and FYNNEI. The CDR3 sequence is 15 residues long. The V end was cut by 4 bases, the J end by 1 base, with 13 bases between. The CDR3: CASSGTRGFQETQYF. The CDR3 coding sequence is TGTGCCAGCAGTGGAACCAGGGGATTCCAAGAGACCCAGTACTTC.

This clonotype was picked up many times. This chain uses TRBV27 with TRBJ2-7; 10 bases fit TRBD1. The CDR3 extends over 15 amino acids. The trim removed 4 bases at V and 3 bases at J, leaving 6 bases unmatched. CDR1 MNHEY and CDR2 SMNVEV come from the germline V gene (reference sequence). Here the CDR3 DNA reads TGTGCCAGCAGTTCAGGGACAGGGGATATCTACGAGCAGTACTTC. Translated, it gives CASSSGTGDIYEQYF.

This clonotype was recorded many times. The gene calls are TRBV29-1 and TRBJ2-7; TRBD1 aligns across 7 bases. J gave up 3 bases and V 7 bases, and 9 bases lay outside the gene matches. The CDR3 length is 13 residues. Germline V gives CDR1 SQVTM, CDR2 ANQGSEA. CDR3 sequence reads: CSASPGTVYEQYF. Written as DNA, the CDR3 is TGCAGCGCCAGCCCCGGGACAGTCTACGAGCAGTACTTC.

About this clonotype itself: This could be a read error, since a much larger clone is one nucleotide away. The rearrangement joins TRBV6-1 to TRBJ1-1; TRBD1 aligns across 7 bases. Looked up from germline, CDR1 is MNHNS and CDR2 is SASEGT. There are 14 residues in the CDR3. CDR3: CARRRQGWGTEAFF. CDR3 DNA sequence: TGTGCCCGCAGGCGACAGGGTTGGGGCACTGAAGCTTTCTTT.

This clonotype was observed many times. Here the CDR3 reads CAWSSSGSGEQYF. DNA for the CDR3: TGTGCCTGGAGTTCGAGCGGGAGTGGGGAGCAGTACTTC. This sequence joins TRBV30 and TRBJ2-7; 8 bases align to TRBD2. The CDR3 contains 13 residues. Per the germline V gene, CDR1 is GTSNPN and CDR2 is SVGIG (reference sequence). J lost 7 bases, V lost 2 bases, and 7 bases had no gene match. Full variable domain (outside the CDR3, taken from reference TRBV30 and TRBJ2-7): SQTIHQWPATLVQPVGSPLSLECTVEGTSNPNLYWYRQAAGRGLQLLFYSVGIGQISSEVPQNLSASRPQDRQFILSSKKLLLSDSGFYLCAWSSSGSGEQYFGPGTRLTVT.

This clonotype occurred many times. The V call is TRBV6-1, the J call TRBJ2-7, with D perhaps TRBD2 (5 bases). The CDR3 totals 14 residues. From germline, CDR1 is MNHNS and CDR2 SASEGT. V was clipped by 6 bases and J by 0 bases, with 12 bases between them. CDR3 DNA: TGTGCCAGCAGCGCGACTATGATCTCCTACGAGCAGTACTTC. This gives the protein CASSATMISYEQYF.

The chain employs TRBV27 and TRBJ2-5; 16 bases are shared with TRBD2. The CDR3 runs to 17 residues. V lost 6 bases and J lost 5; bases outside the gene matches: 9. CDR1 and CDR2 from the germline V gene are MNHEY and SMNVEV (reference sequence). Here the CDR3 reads CASRRGLAGGAPETQYF. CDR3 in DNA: TGTGCCAGCAGAAGGGGACTAGCGGGAGGGGCACCGGAGACCCAGTACTTC.

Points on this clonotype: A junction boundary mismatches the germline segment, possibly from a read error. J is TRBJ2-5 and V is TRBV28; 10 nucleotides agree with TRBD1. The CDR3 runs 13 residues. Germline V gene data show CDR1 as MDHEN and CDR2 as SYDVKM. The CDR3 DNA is TGTGCCAGCGGGACAGGGGTGCCAGAGACCCAGCACTTC. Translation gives CASGTGVPETQHF. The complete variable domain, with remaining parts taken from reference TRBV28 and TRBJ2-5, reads DVKVTQSSRYLVKRTGEKVFLECVQDMDHENMFWYRQDPGLGLRLIYFSYDVKMKEKGDIPEGYSVSREKKERFSLILESASTNQTSMYLCASGTGVPETQHFGPGTRLLVL.

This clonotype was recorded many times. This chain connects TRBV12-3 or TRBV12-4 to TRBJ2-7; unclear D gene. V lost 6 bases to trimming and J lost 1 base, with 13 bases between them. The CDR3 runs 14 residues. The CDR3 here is CASRAEDASYEQYF. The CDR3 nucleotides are TGTGCCAGCAGAGCCGAGGACGCTTCCTACGAGCAGTACTTC.

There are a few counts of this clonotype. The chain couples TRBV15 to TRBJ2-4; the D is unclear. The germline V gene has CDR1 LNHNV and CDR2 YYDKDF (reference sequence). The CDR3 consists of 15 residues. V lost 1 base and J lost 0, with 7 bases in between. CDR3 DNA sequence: TGTGCCACCAGCAGAGCGACATTAGCCAAAAACATTCAGTACTTC. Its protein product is CATSRATLAKNIQYF.